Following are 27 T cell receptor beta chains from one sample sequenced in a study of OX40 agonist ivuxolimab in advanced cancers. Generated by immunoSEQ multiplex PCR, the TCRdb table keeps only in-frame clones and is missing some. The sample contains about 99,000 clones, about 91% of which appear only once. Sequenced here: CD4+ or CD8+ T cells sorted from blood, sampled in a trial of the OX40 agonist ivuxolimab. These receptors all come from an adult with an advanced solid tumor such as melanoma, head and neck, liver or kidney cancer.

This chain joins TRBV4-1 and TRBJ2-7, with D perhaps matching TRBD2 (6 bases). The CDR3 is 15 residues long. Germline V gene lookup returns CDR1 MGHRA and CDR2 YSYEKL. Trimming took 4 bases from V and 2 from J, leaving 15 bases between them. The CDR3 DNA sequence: TGCGCCAGCAGCCCGACCGGGACTTGGGCCTACGAGCAGTACTTC. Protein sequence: CASSPTGTWAYEQYF.

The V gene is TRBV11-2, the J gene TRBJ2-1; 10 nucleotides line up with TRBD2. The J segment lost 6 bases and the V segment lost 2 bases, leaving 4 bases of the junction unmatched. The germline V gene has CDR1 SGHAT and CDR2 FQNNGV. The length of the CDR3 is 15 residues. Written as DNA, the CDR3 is TGTGCCAGCAGCTTATCTAGCGGGAGATTCAATGAGCAGTTCTTC. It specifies CASSLSSGRFNEQFF.

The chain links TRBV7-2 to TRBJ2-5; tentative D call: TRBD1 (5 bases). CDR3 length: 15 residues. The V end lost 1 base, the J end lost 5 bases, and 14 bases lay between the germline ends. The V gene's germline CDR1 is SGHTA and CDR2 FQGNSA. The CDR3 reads CASSLGLGARETQYF. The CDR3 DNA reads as TGTGCCAGCAGCTTAGGATTAGGGGCCAGGGAGACCCAGTACTTC.

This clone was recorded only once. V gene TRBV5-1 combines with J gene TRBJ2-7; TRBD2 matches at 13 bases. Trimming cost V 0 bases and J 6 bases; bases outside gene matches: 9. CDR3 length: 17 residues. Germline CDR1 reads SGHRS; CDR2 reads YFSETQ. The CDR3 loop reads CASSLGARTSGSSEQYF. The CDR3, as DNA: TGCGCCAGCAGCTTGGGAGCCCGGACTAGCGGGAGTTCCGAGCAGTACTTC.

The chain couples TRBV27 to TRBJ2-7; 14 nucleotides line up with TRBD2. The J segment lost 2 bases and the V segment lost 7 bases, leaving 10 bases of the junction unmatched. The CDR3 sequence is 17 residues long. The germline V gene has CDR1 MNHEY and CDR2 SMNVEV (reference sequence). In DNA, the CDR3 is TGTGCCAGCACCCCAATACCGACTAGCGGGAGGGCCTACGAGCAGTACTTC. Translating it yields CASTPIPTSGRAYEQYF.

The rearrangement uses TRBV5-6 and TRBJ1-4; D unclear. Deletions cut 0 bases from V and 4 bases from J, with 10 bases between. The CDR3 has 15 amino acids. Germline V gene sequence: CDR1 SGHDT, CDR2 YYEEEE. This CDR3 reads CASSLAGLRNEKLFF. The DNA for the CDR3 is TGTGCCAGCAGCTTGGCCGGGCTCCGTAATGAAAAACTGTTTTTT.

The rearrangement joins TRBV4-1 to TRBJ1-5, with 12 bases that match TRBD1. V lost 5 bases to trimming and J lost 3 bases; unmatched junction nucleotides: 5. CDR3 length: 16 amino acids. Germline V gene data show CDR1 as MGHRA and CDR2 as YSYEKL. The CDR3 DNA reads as TGCGCCAGCAGCGGGGGGGGACAGGGGGCCAATCAGCCCCAGCATTTT. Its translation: CASSGGGQGANQPQHF.

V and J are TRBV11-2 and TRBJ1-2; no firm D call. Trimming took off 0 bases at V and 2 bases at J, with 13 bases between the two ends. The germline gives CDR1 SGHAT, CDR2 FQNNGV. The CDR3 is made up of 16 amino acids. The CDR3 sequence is CASSLETGFQNYGYTF. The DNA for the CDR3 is TGTGCCAGCAGCTTAGAGACGGGGTTCCAGAACTATGGCTACACCTTC.

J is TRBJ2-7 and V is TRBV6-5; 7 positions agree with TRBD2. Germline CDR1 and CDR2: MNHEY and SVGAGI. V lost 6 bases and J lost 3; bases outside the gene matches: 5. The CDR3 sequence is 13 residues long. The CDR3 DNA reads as TGTGCCAGCAGGAGACTAGCCGGCTACGAGCAGTACTTC. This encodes CASRRLAGYEQYF.

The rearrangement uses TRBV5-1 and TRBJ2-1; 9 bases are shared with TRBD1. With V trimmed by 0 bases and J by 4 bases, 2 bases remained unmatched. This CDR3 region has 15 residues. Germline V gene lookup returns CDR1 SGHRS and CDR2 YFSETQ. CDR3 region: CASSLGGQGYNEQFF. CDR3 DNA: TGCGCCAGCAGCTTGGGGGGACAGGGATACAATGAGCAGTTCTTC. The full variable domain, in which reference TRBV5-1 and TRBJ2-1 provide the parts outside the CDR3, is KAGVTQTPRYLIKTRGQQVTLSCSPISGHRSVSWYQQTPGQGLQFLFEYFSETQRNKGNFPGRFSGRQFSNSRSEMNVSTLELGDSALYLCASSLGGQGYNEQFFGPGTRLTVL.

CDR3 amino acids: CASSLGSFYEQYF. The CDR3 nucleotides are TGTGCCAGCAGCTTAGGCAGCTTCTACGAGCAGTACTTC. The chain carries TRBV11-2 and TRBJ2-7; D unresolved. The CDR3 totals 13 residues. The V end was cut by 1 base, the J end by 3 bases, with 7 bases between. Germline loops: CDR1 SGHAT, CDR2 FQNNGV.

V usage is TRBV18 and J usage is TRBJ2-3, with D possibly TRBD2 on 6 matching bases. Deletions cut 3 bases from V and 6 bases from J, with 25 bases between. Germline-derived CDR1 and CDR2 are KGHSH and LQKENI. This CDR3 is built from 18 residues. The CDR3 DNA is TGTGCCAGCTCACCCCCAGGGAGTGTCCGTCACCGGGGGGATACGCAGTATTTT. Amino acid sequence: CASSPPGSVRHRGDTQYF.

This chain's CDR3 is CASSQDFGRRTGELFF. The DNA of the CDR3 is TGTGCCAGCAGCCAAGATTTCGGGAGGCGCACCGGGGAGCTGTTTTTT. The gene calls are TRBV4-2 and TRBJ2-2; TRBD2 agrees at 7 bases. The ends lost 0 bases at V and 4 bases at J; junction bases unmatched: 5. Germline V gives CDR1 LGHNA, CDR2 YNFKEQ. CDR3 length: 16 amino acids.

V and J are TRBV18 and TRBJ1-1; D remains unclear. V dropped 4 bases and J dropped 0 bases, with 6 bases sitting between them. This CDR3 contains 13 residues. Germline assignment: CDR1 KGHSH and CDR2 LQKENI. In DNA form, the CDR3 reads TGTGCCAGCTCACGGGATATGAACACTGAAGCTTTCTTT. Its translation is CASSRDMNTEAFF.

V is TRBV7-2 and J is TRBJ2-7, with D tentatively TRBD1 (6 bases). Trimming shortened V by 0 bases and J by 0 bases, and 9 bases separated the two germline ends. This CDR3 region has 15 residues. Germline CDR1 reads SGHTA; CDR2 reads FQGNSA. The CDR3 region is CASSLAQGISYEQYF. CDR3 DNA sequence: TGTGCCAGCAGCTTAGCGCAGGGGATCTCCTACGAGCAGTACTTC.

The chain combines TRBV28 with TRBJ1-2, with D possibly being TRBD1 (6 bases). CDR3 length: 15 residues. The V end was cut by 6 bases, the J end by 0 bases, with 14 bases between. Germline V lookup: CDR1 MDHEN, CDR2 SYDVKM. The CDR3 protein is CASSPGQRANYGYTF. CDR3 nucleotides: TGTGCCAGCAGCCCCGGACAGCGCGCTAACTATGGCTACACCTTC.

The DNA for the CDR3 is TGTGCCAGCAGAACGGGACTAGCGGGGCGAAACACCGGGGAGCTGTTTTTT. Protein product: CASRTGLAGRNTGELFF. V usage is TRBV7-6 and J usage is TRBJ2-2, with 13 positions matching TRBD2. From germline, CDR1 is SGHVS and CDR2 FNYEAQ. V lost 6 bases, J lost 2 bases, and 6 bases stayed unmatched. The CDR3 extends over 17 amino acids.

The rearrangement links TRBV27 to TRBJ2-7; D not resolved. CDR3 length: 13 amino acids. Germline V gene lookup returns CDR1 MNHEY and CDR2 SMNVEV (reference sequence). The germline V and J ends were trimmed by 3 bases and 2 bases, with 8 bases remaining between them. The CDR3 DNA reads TGTGCCAGCAGTTTGAAGGCCGCCTACGAGCAGTACTTC. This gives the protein CASSLKAAYEQYF.

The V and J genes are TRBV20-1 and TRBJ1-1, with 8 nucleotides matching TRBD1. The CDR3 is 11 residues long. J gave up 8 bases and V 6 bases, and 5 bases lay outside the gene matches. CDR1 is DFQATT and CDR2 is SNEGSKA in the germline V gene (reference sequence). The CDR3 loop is CSALGTGEAFF. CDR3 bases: TGCAGTGCCTTAGGGACAGGCGAAGCTTTCTTT.

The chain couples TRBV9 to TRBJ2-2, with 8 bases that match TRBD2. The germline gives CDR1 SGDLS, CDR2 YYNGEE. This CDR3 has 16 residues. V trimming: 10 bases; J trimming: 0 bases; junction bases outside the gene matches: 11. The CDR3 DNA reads TGTGCCCCGTTGCGGGCGGGAGGACCGAACACCGGGGAGCTGTTTTTT. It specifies CAPLRAGGPNTGELFF.

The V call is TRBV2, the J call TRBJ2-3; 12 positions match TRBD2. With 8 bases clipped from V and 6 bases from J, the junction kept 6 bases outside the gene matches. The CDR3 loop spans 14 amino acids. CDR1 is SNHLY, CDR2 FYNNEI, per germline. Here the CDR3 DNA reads TGTGCCAGCTTACTAGCGGGAGGATGGGATACGCAGTATTTT. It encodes CASLLAGGWDTQYF.

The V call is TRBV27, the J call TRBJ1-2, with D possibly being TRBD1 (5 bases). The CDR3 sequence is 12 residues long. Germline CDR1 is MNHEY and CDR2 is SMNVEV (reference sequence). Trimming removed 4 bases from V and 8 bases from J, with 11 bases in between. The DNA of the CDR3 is TGTGCCAGCAGTTCCTCTCAGGGAGGCTACACCTTC. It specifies CASSSSQGGYTF.

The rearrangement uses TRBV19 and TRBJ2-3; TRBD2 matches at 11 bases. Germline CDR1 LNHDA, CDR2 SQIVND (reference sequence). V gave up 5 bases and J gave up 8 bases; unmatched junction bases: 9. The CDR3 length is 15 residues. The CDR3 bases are TGTGCCAGTAGTCCCCGACTAGCGGGAATTAGTACGCAGTATTTT. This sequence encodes CASSPRLAGISTQYF. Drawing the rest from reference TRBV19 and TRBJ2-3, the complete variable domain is DGGITQSPKYLFRKEGQNVTLSCEQNLNHDAMYWYRQDPGQGLRLIYYSQIVNDFQKGDIAEGYSVSREKKESFPLTVTSAQKNPTAFYLCASSPRLAGISTQYFGPGTRLTVL.

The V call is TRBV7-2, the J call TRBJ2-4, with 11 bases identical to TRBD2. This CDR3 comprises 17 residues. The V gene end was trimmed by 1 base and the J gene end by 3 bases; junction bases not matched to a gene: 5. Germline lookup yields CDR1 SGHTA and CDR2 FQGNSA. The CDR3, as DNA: TGTGCCAGCAGCTTAGGGGGTCTAGCGGGAGGCAAAAACATTCAGTACTTC. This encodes CASSLGGLAGGKNIQYF.

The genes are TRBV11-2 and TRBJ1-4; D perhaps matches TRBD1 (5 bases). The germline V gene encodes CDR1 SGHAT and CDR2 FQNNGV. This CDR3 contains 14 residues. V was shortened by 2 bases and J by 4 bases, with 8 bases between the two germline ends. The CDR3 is CASSLSRDNEKLFF. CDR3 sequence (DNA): TGTGCCAGCAGCTTAAGCAGGGATAATGAAAAACTGTTTTTT.

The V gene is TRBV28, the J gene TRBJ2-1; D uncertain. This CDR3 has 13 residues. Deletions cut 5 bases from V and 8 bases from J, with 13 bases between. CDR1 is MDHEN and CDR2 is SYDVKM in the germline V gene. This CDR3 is CASSRPPADEQFF. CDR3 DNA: TGTGCCAGCAGTCGCCCCCCTGCAGATGAGCAGTTCTTC.

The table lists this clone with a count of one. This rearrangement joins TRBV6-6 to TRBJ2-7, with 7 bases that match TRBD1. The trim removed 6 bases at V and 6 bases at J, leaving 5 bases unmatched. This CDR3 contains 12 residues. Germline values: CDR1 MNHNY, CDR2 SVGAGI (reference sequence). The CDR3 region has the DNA TGTGCCAGCAGCCGACAGGGAACCGAGCAGTACTTC. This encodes CASSRQGTEQYF.